Included here is one T cell receptor (beta chain) sequence, with context. No antigen is known for it. CDR1 is SGHTA and CDR2 is FQGNSA in the germline V gene. The V gene lost 8 bases and the J gene lost 2 bases, with 11 bases spanning the gap. The CDR3 is 13 residues long. The sample comes from a study of T-cell reconstitution after alpha-beta-depleted transplantation in children. Study-level results: Several hundred rapidly expanded clones from non-depleted graft cells reportedly supplied alpha-beta T cells about two months post-transplant. In some patients, recipient T cells and intrathymic progenitors surviving conditioning explained high day-60 diversity. Newly produced T cells mostly accounted for T-cell counts and diversity one year post-transplant.

Using unique molecular identifiers, the investigators prepared the TCRbeta library. From the PCR reads, TCRdb called clonotypes with MiXCR, one entry per CDR3 protein. The sample records roughly 400,000 distinct CDR3 sequences, about 40% being singletons. The clonotype comes from a girl aged 2 to 10 with aplastic anemia, due to receive a stem cell transplant. The rearrangement uses TRBV7-2 and TRBJ2-3; D is unclear. The sample in question was PBMCs, obtained before TCRalphabeta/CD19-depleted stem cell transplant. The CDR3 nucleotides read TGTGCCAGCGCCGCCCTTTTCACAGATACGCAGTATTTT. Its protein product is CASAALFTDTQYF. The full variable domain, rest sourced from reference TRBV7-2 and TRBJ2-3, is GAGVSQSPSNKVTEKGKDVELRCDPISGHTALYWYRQSLGQGLEFLIYFQGNSAPDKSGLPSDRFSAERTGGSVSTLTIQRTQQEDSAVYLCASAALFTDTQYFGPGTRLTVL.